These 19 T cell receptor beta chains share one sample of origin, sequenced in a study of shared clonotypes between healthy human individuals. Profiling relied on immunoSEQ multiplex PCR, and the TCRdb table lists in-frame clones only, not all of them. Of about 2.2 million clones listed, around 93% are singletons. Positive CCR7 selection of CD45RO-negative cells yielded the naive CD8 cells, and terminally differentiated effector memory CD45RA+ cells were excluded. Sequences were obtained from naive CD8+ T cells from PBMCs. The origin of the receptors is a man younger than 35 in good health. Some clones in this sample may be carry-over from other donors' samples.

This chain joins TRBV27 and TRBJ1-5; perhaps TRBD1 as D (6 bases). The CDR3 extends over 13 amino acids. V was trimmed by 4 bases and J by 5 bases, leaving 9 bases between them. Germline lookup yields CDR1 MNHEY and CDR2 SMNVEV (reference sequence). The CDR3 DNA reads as TGTGCCAGCAGTTCGGACAGTCATCAGCCCCAGCATTTT. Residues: CASSSDSHQPQHF.

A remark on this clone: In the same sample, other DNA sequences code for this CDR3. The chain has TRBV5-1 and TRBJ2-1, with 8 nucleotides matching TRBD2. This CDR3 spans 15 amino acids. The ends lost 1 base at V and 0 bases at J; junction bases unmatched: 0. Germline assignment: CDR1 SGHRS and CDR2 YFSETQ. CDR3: CASSLSGGSYNEQFF. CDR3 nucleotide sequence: TGCGCCAGCAGCTTGAGCGGGGGCTCCTACAATGAGCAGTTCTTC. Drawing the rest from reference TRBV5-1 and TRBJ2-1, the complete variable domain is KAGVTQTPRYLIKTRGQQVTLSCSPISGHRSVSWYQQTPGQGLQFLFEYFSETQRNKGNFPGRFSGRQFSNSRSEMNVSTLELGDSALYLCASSLSGGSYNEQFFGPGTRLTVL.

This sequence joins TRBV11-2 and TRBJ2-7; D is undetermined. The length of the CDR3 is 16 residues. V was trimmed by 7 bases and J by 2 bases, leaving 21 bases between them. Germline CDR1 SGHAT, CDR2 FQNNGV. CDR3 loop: CASTKSSVQRAYEQYF. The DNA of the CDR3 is TGTGCCAGCACCAAAAGTTCGGTGCAGCGAGCCTACGAGCAGTACTTC.

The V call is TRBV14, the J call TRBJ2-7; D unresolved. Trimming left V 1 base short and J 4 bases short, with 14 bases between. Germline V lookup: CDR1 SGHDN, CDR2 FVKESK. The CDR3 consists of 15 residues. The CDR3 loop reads CASSQGRTIEYEQYF. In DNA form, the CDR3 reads TGTGCCAGCAGCCAAGGTAGGACCATCGAATACGAGCAGTACTTC. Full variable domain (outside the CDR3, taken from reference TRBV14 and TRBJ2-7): EAGVTQFPSHSVIEKGQTVTLRCDPISGHDNLYWYRRVMGKEIKFLLHFVKESKQDESGMPNNRFLAERTGGTYSTLKVQPAELEDSGVYFCASSQGRTIEYEQYFGPGTRLTVT.

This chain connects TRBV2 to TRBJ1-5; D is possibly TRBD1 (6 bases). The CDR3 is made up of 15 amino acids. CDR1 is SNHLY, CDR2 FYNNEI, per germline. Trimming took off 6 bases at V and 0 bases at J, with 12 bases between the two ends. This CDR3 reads CASRRTAYSNQPQHF. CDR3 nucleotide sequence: TGTGCCAGCAGACGGACAGCTTATAGCAATCAGCCCCAGCATTTT.

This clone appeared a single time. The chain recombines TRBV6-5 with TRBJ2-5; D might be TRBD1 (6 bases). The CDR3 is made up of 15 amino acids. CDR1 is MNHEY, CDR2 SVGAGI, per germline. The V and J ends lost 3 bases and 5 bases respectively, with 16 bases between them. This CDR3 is CASSYTLGGGETQYF. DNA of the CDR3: TGTGCCAGCAGTTATACCCTTGGGGGCGGGGAGACCCAGTACTTC.

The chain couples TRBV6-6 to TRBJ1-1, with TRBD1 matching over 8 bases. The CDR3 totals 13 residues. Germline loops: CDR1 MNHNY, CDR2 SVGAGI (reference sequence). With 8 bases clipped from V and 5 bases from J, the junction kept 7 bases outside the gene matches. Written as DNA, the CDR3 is TGTGCCAGCGATGGACAGGGAGGAACTGAAGCTTTCTTT. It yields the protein CASDGQGGTEAFF.

The CDR3: CASSIRGFHQPQHF. CDR3 in DNA: TGTGCCAGTAGTATACGGGGTTTCCATCAGCCCCAGCATTTT. The chain couples TRBV19 to TRBJ1-5; no definite D call. V lost 2 bases and J 5 bases, leaving 10 bases between the germline ends. The CDR3 is made up of 14 amino acids. The V gene's germline CDR1 is LNHDA and CDR2 SQIVND (reference sequence).

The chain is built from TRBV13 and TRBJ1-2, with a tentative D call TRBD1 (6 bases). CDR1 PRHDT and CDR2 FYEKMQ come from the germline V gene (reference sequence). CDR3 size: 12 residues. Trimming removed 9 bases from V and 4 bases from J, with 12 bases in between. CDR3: CASTGRGYGYTF. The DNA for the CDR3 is TGTGCCAGTACGGGCAGGGGCTATGGCTACACCTTC.

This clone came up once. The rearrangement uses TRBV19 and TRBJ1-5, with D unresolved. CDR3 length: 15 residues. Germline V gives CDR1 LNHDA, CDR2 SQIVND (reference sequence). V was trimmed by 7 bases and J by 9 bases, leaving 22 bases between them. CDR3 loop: CASTPFAAAVGPQHF. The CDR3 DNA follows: TGTGCCAGTACCCCCTTCGCGGCGGCTGTTGGGCCCCAGCATTTT.

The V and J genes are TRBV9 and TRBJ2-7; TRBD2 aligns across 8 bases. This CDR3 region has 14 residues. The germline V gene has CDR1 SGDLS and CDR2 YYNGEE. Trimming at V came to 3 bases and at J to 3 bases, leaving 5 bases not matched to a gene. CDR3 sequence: CASSGAGADYEQYF. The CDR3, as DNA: TGTGCCAGCAGCGGAGCGGGGGCCGACTACGAGCAGTACTTC.

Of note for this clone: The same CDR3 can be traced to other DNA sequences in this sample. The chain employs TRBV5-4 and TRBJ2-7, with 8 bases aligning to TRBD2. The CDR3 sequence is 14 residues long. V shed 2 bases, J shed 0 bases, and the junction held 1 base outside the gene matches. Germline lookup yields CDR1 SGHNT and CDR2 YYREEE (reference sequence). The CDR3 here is CASSLTSGSYEQYF. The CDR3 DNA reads TGTGCCAGCAGCTTAACTAGCGGCTCCTACGAGCAGTACTTC.

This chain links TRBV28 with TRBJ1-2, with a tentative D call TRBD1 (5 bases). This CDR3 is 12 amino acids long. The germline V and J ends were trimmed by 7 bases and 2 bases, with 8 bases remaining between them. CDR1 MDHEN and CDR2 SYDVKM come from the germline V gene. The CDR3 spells CASTDSNYGYTF. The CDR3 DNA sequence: TGTGCCAGCACCGACAGCAACTATGGCTACACCTTC.

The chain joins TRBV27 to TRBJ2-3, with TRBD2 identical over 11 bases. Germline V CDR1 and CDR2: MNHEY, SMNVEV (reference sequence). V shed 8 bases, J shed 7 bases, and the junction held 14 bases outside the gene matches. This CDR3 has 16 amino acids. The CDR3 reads CASRETLAGVGYTQYF. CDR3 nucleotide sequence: TGTGCCAGCCGGGAGACACTAGCGGGAGTGGGGTATACGCAGTATTTT.

The CDR3 sequence: CASSLLVGGKYEQYF. CDR3 bases: TGTGCCAGCAGTCTCCTAGTGGGGGGCAAGTACGAGCAGTACTTC. V usage is TRBV27 and J usage is TRBJ2-7; D assignment may be TRBD1 or TRBD2 (6 bases each). Germline V gene lookup returns CDR1 MNHEY and CDR2 SMNVEV (reference sequence). V shed 5 bases and J shed 4 bases, with 18 bases lying between them. This CDR3 region has 15 residues.

In nucleotides, the CDR3 is TGTGCCAGCAGTTTTGGGACAGGGGACTTTCAGTACTTC. This sequence encodes CASSFGTGDFQYF. This sequence joins TRBV27 and TRBJ2-7; 10 nucleotides agree with TRBD1. From germline, CDR1 is MNHEY and CDR2 SMNVEV (reference sequence). The CDR3 has 13 amino acids. V lost 3 bases, J lost 10 bases, and 6 bases stayed unmatched.

The CDR3 here is CASSDMGSYEQYF. The CDR3, as DNA: TGTGCCAGCAGTGATATGGGCTCCTACGAGCAGTACTTC. The rearrangement uses TRBV25-1 and TRBJ2-5; no clear D gene. The J call is in doubt because the DNA end fits TRBJ2-7 better. The V gene's germline CDR1 is MGHDK and CDR2 SYGVNS. The CDR3 consists of 13 residues.

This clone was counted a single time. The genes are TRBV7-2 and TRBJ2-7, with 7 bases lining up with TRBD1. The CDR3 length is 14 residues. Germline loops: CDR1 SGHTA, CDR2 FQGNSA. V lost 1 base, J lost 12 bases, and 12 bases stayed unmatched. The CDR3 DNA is TGTGCCAGCAGCTTAGACAGGGGTATGGCCCTGACGTACTTC. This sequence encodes CASSLDRGMALTYF. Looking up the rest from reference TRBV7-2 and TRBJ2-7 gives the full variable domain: GAGVSQSPSNKVTEKGKDVELRCDPISGHTALYWYRQSLGQGLEFLIYFQGNSAPDKSGLPSDRFSAERTGGSVSTLTIQRTQQEDSAVYLCASSLDRGMALTYFGPGTRLTVT.

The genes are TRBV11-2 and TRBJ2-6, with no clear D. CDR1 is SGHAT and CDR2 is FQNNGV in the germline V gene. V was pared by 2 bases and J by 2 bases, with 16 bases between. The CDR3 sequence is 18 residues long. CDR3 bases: TGTGCCAGCAGCTTACATCCGGTGATCCGGGCTGGGGCCAACGTCCTGACTTTC. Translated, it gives CASSLHPVIRAGANVLTF.